Detailed here is one T cell receptor (beta chain). No cognate antigen has been identified for it. Base qualities are not provided; no much larger clone lies one nucleotide away. These data originate in a study of cytomegalovirus exposure and HLA in healthy donors (dated by TCRdb to about 2017). Study-wide context: According to a later analysis, the roughly 130 validation repertoires were produced on the same platform as the 666 repertoires of the first cohort. The study aimed to test whether cataloging public T cell receptors could reveal signatures of past pathogen exposure. Besides the first cohort of 666 subjects, a separate validation cohort made up of roughly 130 different subjects was used. To predict cytomegalovirus infection status, the study brought together high-throughput TCR immunosequencing, statistical association of individual TCRs with disease status, and machine learning. Overall study outcomes, separate from this receptor: Across donors, most TCR sequences were observed very rarely, whereas some public TCRs were present in many individuals. In vitro tests confirmed that a few of the cytomegalovirus-associated TCR beta chains recognize cytomegalovirus antigens. In both the original and validation cohorts, the classifier was reported to diagnose cytomegalovirus status with high specificity and sensitivity. The authors suggested that the approach could potentially be extended to other disease states and immunological phenotypes. In the study, 150 to 200 TCR beta chains were listed as associated with cytomegalovirus. Of the cluster scores, 85% to 95% were above 0 in a later analysis, which found that TCRs clustered in the first cohort also tended to co-occur in the 95 to 150 validation repertoires. All 120 or so repertoires were used to score co-occurrence in the validation cohort in a later analysis, because that analysis had no HLA typing for the cohort.

Separate from the approximately 670-subject first cohort, the validation cohort of roughly 130 subjects was the group to which the donors belonged. Ends trimmed: V by 4 bases, J by 7 bases; bases unmatched to a gene: 1. Measured from the cysteine to the phenylalanine, the CDR3 is 12 residues long. The CDR3 DNA has 36 bases and is translated from base 1. The germline V gene sets CDR1 to MNHEY and CDR2 to SVGAGI. The library was obtained by the immunoSEQ multiplex PCR assay. The authors' analysis ran thus. A statistical classification framework was built for diagnosing cytomegalovirus status from the catalog of TCR beta chain sequences. In its TCRdb copy, this immuneACCESS table keeps in-frame sequences only and misses some clones. Where compared with another copy, unresolved V genes explain less than half of these, and the others have no known cause. V and J calls plus clone size are reproduced from that table; the DNA served to infer D and trimming. Counted in this sample were some 130,000 clones; 85% to 95% of them appeared once. The ten largest clones take up 1.8% of the sample.

The chain joins TRBV6-5 to TRBJ2-1, with 7 junctional bases fitting TRBD2. The specimen was PBMCs. The sequence was collected from a man younger than 35 in good health and CMV-seropositive. The CDR3 amino acid sequence is: CASSSAGNEQFF. The nucleotide sequence reads TGTGCCAGCAGTTCAGCGGGAAATGAGCAGTTCTTC.